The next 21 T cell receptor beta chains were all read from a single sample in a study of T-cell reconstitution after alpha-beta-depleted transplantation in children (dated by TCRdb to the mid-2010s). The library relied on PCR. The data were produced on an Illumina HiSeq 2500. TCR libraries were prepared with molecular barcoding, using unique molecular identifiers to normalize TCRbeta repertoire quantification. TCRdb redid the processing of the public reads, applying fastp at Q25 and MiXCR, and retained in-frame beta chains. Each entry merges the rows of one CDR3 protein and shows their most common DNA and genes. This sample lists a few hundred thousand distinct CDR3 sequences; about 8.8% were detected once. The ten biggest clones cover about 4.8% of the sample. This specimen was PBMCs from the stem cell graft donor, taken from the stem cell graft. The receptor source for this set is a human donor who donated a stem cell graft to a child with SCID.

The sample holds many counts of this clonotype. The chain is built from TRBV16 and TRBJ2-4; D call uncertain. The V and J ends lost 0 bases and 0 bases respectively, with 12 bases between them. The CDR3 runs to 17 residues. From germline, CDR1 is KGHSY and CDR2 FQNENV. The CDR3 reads CASSQSPDPRAKNIQYF. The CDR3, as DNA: TGTGCCAGCAGCCAATCTCCCGACCCCCGAGCCAAAAACATTCAGTACTTC.

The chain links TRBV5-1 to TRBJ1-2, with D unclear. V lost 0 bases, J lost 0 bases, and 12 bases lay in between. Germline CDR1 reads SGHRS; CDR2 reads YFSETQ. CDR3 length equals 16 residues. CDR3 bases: TGCGCCAGCAGCTTGGCCGAAGGACGGACTAACTATGGCTACACCTTC. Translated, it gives CASSLAEGRTNYGYTF.

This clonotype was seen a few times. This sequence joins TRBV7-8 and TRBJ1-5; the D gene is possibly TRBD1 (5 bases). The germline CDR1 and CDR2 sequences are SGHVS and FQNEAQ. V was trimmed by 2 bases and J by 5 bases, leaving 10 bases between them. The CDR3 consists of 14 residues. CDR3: CASSLQGLDQPQHF. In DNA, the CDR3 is TGTGCCAGCAGCTTACAGGGTTTGGATCAGCCCCAGCATTTT.

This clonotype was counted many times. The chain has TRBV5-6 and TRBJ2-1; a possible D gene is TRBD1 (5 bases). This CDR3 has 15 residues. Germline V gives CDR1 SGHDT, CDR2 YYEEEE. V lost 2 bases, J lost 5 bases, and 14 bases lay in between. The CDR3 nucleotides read TGTGCCAGCAGCTTTACGAACAGGAAACACAATGAGCAGTTCTTC. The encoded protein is CASSFTNRKHNEQFF.

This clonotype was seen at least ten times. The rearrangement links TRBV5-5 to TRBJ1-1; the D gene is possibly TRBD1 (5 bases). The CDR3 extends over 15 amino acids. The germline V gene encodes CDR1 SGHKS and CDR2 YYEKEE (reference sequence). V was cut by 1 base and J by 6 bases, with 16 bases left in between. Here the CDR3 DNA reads TGTGCCAGCAGCTTGTTGGAGGGTCGGGGGGCTGAAGCTTTCTTT. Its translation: CASSLLEGRGAEAFF. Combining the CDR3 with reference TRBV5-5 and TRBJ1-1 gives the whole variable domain DAGVTQSPTHLIKTRGQQVTLRCSPISGHKSVSWYQQVLGQGPQFIFQYYEKEERGRGNFPDRFSARQFPNYSSELNVNALLLGDSALYLCASSLLEGRGAEAFFGQGTRLTVV.

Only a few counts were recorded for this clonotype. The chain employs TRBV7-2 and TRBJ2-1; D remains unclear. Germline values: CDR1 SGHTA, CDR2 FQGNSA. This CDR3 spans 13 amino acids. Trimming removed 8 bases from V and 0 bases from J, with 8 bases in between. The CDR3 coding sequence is TGTGCCAGCTTAGTCAACTCCTACAATGAGCAGTTCTTC. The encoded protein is CASLVNSYNEQFF.

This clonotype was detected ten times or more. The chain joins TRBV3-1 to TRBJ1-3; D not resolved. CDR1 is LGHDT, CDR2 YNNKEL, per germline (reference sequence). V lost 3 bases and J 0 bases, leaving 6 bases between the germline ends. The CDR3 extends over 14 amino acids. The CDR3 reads CASSHWSSGNTIYF. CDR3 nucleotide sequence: TGTGCCAGCAGCCACTGGAGCTCTGGAAACACCATATATTTT.

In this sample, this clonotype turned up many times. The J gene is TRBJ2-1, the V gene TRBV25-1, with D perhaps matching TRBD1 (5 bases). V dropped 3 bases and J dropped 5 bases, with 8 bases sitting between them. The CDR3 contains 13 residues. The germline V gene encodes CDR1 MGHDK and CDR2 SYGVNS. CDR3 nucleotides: TGTGCCAGCAGTGAGGGGCCGAACAATGAGCAGTTCTTC. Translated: CASSEGPNNEQFF.

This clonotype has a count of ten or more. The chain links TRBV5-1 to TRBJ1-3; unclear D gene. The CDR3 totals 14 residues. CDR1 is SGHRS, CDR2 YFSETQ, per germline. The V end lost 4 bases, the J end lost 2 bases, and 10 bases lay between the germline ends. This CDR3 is CASSPSGAGNTIYF. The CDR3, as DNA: TGCGCCAGCAGCCCAAGTGGTGCTGGAAACACCATATATTTT.

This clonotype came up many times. CDR3 nucleotide sequence: TGTGCCATCAATTCACAGGGCCACGAGCAGTACTTC. It yields the protein CAINSQGHEQYF. This chain uses TRBV28 with TRBJ2-7; a weak D match, TRBD1 (6 bases). V shed 10 bases and J shed 5 bases, with 15 bases lying between them. The CDR3 totals 12 residues. Germline V gene data show CDR1 as MDHEN and CDR2 as SYDVKM.

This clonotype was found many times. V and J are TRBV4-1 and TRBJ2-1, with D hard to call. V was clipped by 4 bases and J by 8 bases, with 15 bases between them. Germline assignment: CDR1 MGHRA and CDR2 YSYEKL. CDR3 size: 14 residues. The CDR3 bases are TGCGCCAGCAGCCGATCGACCATTCGGGATGAGCAGTTCTTC. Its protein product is CASSRSTIRDEQFF.

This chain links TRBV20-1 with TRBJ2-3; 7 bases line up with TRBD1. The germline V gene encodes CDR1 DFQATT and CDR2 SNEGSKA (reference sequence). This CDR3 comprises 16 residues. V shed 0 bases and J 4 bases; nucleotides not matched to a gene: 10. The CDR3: CSARDQTGSIADTQYF. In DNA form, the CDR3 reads TGCAGTGCTAGAGACCAGACAGGGTCAATTGCAGATACGCAGTATTTT.

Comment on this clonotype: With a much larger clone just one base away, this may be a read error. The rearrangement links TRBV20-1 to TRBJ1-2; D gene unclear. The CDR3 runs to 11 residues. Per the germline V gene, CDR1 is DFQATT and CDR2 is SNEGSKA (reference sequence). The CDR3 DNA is TGCAGTGCTACGGAGACCTATGGCTACCCCTTC. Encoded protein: CSATETYGYPF.

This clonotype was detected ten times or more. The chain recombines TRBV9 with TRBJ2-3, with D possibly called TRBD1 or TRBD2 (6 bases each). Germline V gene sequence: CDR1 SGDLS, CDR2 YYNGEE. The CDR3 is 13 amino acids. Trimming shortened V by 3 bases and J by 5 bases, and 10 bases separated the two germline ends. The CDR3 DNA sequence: TGTGCCAGCAGCGGGGGGGCCGGAGATACGCAGTATTTT. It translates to CASSGGAGDTQYF.

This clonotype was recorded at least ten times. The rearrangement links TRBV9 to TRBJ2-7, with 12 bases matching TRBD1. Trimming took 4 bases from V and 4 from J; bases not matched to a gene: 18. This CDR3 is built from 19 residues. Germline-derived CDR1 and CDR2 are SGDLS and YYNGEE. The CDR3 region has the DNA TGTGCCAGCAGCCCAGTAGGGGGCCGGGACAGGGGGCGGCGGTACGAGCAGTACTTC. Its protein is CASSPVGGRDRGRRYEQYF.

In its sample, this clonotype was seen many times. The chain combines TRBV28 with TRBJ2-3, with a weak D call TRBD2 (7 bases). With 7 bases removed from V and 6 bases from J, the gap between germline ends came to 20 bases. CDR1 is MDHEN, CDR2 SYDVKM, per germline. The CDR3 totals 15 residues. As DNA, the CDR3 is TGTGCCAGCACAAGGGGGGGAGGGGGAGATGATACGCAGTATTTT. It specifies CASTRGGGGDDTQYF.

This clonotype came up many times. CDR3 sequence reads: CASSQVAGAPPYNEQFF. CDR3 sequence (DNA): TGCGCCAGCAGCCAAGTAGCGGGGGCGCCCCCCTACAATGAGCAGTTCTTC. V is TRBV4-1 and J is TRBJ2-1, with 9 bases fitting TRBD2. The CDR3 is 17 amino acids. Germline values: CDR1 MGHRA, CDR2 YSYEKL. V lost 1 base, J lost 2 bases, and 6 bases stayed unmatched.

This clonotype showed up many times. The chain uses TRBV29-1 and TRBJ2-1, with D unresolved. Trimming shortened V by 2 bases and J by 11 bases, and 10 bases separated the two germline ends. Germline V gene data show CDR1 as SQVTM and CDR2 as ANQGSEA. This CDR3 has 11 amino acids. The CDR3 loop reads CSVETAIKQFF. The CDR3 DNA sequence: TGCAGCGTTGAAACGGCAATTAAGCAGTTCTTC.

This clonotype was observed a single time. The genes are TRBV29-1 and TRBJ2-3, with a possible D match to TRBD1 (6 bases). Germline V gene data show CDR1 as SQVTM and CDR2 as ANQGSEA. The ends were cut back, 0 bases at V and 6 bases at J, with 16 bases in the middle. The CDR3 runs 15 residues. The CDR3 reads CSVEDNGQTEDTQYF. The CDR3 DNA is TGCAGCGTTGAAGATAACGGACAGACCGAGGATACGCAGTATTTT.

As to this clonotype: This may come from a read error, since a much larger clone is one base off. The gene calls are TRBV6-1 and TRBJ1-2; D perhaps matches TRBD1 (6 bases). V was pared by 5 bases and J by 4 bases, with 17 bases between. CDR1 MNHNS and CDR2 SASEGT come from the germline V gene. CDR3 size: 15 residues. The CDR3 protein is CASSLRDMGFYGYTF. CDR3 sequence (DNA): TGTGCCAGCAGTCTCCGGGACATGGGATTCTATGGCTACACCTTC.

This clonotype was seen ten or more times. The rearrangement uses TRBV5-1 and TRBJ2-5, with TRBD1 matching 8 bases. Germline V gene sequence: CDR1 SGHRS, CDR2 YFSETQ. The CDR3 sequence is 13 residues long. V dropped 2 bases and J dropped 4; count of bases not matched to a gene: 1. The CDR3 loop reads CASSFGQGETQYF. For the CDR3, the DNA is TGCGCCAGCAGCTTCGGACAGGGAGAGACCCAGTACTTC.